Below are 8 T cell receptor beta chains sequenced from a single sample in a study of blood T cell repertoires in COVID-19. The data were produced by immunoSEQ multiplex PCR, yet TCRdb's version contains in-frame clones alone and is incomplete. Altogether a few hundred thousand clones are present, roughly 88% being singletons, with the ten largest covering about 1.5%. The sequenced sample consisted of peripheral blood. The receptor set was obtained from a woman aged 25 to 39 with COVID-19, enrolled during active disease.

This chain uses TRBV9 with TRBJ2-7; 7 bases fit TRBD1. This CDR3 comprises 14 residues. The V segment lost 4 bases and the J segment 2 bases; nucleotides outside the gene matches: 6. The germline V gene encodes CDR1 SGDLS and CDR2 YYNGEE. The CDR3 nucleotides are TGTGCCAGCAGCCCCCGGACAGGAACCTACGAGCAGTACTTC. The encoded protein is CASSPRTGTYEQYF.

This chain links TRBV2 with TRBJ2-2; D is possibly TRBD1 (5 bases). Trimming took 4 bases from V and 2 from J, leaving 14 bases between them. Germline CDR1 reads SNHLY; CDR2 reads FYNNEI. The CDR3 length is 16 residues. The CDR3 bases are TGTGCCAGCAGTGTCAGGGCAAGCTCCAACACCGGGGAGCTGTTTTTT. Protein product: CASSVRASSNTGELFF.

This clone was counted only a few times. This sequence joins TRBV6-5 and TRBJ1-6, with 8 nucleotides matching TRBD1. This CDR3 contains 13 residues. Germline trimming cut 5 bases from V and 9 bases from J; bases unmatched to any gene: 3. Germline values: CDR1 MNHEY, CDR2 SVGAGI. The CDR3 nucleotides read TGTGCCAGCAGTCCGACAGGGGTTTCACCCCTCCACTTT. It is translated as CASSPTGVSPLHF.

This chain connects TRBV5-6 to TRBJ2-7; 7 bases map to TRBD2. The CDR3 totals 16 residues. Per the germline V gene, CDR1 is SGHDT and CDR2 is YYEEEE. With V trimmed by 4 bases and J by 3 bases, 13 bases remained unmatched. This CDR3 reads CASSEIAGAGVYEQYV. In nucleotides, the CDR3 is TGTGCCAGCAGCGAAATAGCTGGGGCGGGAGTCTACGAGCAGTACGTC.

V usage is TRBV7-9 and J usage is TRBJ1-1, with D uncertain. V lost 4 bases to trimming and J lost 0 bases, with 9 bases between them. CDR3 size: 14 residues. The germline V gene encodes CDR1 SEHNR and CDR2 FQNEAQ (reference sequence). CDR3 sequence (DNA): TGTGCCAGCAGCTCACAGTATCTGAACACTGAAGCTTTCTTT. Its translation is CASSSQYLNTEAFF.

Here the CDR3 reads CASSWAESPLHF. CDR3 DNA sequence: TGTGCCAGCAGTTGGGCAGAATCACCCCTCCACTTT. V is TRBV6-2 or TRBV6-3 and J is TRBJ1-6, with unresolved D. CDR3 size: 12 residues. The germline V and J ends were trimmed by 4 bases and 10 bases, with 8 bases remaining between them. CDR1 and CDR2 (germline): MNHEY, SVGEGT.

The CDR3 nucleotides are TGCAGCGTTCAGGGGGGCACCGGGGAGCTGTTTTTT. It is translated as CSVQGGTGELFF. The rearrangement uses TRBV29-1 and TRBJ2-2; the D gene is possibly TRBD1 (7 bases). The CDR3 runs 12 residues. Between the trimmed V and J ends, which lost 5 bases and 4 bases, there was a span of 8 bases. CDR1 and CDR2 (germline): SQVTM, ANQGSEA.

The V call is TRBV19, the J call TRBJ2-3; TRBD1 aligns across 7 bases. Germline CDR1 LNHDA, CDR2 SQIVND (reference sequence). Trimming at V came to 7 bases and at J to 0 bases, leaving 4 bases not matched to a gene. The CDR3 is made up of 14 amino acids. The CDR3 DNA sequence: TGTGCCAGTAAAGAGGGACAGAGCACAGATACGCAGTATTTT. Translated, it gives CASKEGQSTDTQYF.